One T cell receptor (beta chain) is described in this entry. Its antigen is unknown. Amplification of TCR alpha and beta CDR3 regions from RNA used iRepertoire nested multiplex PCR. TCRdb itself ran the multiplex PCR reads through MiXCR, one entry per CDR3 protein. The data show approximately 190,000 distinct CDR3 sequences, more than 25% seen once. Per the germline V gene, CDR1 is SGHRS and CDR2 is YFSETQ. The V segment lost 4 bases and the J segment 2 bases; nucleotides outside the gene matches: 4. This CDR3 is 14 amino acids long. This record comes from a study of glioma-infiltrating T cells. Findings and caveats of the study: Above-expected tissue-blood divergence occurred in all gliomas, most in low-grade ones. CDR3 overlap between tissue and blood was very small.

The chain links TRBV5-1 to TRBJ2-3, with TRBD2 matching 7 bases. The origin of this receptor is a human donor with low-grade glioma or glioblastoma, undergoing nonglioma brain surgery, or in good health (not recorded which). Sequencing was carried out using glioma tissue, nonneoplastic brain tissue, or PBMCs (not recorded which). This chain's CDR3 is CASSSGDLTDTQYF. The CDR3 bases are TGCGCCAGCAGCAGCGGGGACCTCACAGATACGCAGTATTTT.